What follows is one T cell receptor beta chain and its context. What it binds is unknown. This record comes from a study of T cells after yellow fever vaccination. The CDR3 loop spans 16 amino acids. Trimming at V came to 6 bases and at J to 5 bases, leaving 8 bases not matched to a gene. One entry per CDR3 protein results from TCRdb running MiXCR on the 5' RACE reads. The profile covers 450,000 to 600,000 distinct CDR3 sequences, with about 13% appearing a single time and around 15% taken by the ten largest. Whole-study findings and limits: Contaminating bulk clonotypes could be abundant in FACS-sorted repertoires.

This TCR came from a man between 25 and 39 years old who received the YFV17D yellow fever vaccine. This sequence joins TRBV12-3 or TRBV12-4 and TRBJ2-7, with 15 bases aligning to TRBD2. The sample here was PBMCs, taken on the day of the yellow fever booster vaccination. Here the CDR3 DNA reads TGTGCCAGCAGGAGGACTAGCGGGAGGGTATTTAACGAGCAGTACTTC. This codes for CASRRTSGRVFNEQYF.